Shown below are 2 T cell receptor beta chains from a single sample sequenced in a study of T cell repertoires in cytomegalovirus infection. From the reads, TCRdb called clonotypes with MiXCR, one entry per CDR3 protein. Altogether more than 150,000 distinct CDR3 sequences are present, about 21% being singletons, with the ten largest covering 2.5% to 3%. The sequenced sample was PBMCs. All receptors come from a human donor in good health (CMV status not recorded). Some clones in this sample may be carry-over from other donors' samples.

This clonotype has at least ten counts. V gene TRBV12-3 or TRBV12-4 combines with J gene TRBJ1-2, with D tentatively TRBD1 (5 bases). V shed 2 bases and J shed 2 bases, with 6 bases lying between them. The CDR3 sequence is 13 residues long. CDR3 DNA sequence: TGTGCCAGCAGTTTAAACAGGAACTATGGCTACACCTTC. This encodes CASSLNRNYGYTF.

This clonotype was seen at least ten times. CDR3 coding DNA: TGTGCCAGCAGCTTTCGACGGCTCACTGAAGCTTTCTTT. Encoded protein: CASSFRRLTEAFF. The V and J genes are TRBV7-2 and TRBJ1-1; D gene unclear. The CDR3 extends over 13 amino acids. CDR1 is SGHTA and CDR2 is FQGNSA in the germline V gene. Between the trimmed V and J ends, which lost 3 bases and 4 bases, there was a span of 9 bases.